What follows describes a single T cell receptor (beta chain). Antigen specificity is unknown. These data come from a study of cytomegalovirus exposure and HLA in healthy donors. Points from the study as a whole: Later work showed greater clonal expansion in HLA-associated TCR beta chains than in equally common others. Later genetic work tied a missense DCLRE1C variant to beta-chain V and J trimming.

The V gene lost 5 bases and the J gene lost 10 bases, with 17 bases spanning the gap. This CDR3 contains 13 residues. The germline gives CDR1 MNHEY, CDR2 SVGAGI. The PCR ran on 60 Vbeta and 13 Jbeta primers. This table comes from immunoSEQ multiplex PCR, and its TCRdb copy is limited to in-frame clones, with some not included. This sample has about 200,000 clones, with roughly 83% found just once. Sequencing was performed on PBMCs. The clonotype comes from a girl aged 10 to 17 in good health and CMV-seronegative. The gene calls are TRBV6-5 and TRBJ1-1; D is undetermined. The CDR3 reads CASSEDPGLGAFF. The CDR3 coding sequence is TGTGCCAGCAGTGAGGACCCTGGACTAGGAGCTTTCTTT.